Listed below are T cell receptor beta chains from one sample, sequenced in a study of PD-1 blockade in classical Hodgkin lymphoma. Profiling relied on immunoSEQ multiplex PCR, and the TCRdb table lists in-frame clones only, not all of them. The data contain some 27,000 clones, approximately 81% of them seen just once; the ten biggest clones take up approximately 0.65%. Here the sequenced sample was CD4+ T cells from blood, taken before the fourth cycle of nivolumab. These receptors were collected from a human donor with classical Hodgkin lymphoma. The CDR3 runs from the conserved cysteine through the conserved F or W. D genes are given only for firm matches. The size entry is marked missing in some rows and otherwise reads once, few, many or a size class.

d_call j_call clone_size v_call cdr3_aa cdr3_nt
NA TRBJ1-1 NA TRBV2 CASRLSGFGAEAFF TGTGCCAGCAGGTTATCGGGATTCGGGGCTGAAGCTTTCTTT
NA TRBJ1-6 once TRBV30 CAWSKGESGFNSPLHF TGTGCCTGGAGTAAAGGGGAATCAGGCTTTAATTCACCCCTCCACTTT
NA TRBJ2-1 NA TRBV5-1 CASSLREKGSYNEQFF TGCGCCAGCAGCTTGAGGGAAAAGGGCTCCTACAATGAGCAGTTCTTC
TRBD1 TRBJ1-1 NA TRBV6-6 CASSYTDRGTEAFF TGTGCCAGCAGTTACACGGACAGGGGAACTGAAGCTTTCTTT
NA TRBJ1-2 NA TRBV5-1 CASRPDRNYGYTF TGCGCCAGCAGACCTGACAGGAACTATGGCTACACCTTC
NA TRBJ1-2 few TRBV6-1 CASSEGRRDGYTF TGTGCCAGCAGTGAAGGACGGAGAGATGGCTACACCTTC
NA TRBJ1-4 NA TRBV5-1 CASRNTTTNEKLFF TGCGCCAGCAGGAATACTACAACTAATGAAAAACTGTTTTTT
TRBD1 TRBJ2-5 NA TRBV5-1 CASSLTGGAKTQYF TGCGCCAGCAGCTTGACAGGGGGCGCGAAGACCCAGTACTTC
NA TRBJ1-1 few TRBV7-9 CASTLLGDRAFF TGTGCCAGCACCCTACTCGGCGATCGGGCTTTCTTT
TRBD1 TRBJ1-6 NA TRBV5-1 CASSQGQGGPYNSPLHF TGCGCCAGCAGCCAGGGACAGGGGGGGCCCTATAATTCACCCCTCCACTTT
TRBD1 TRBJ1-1 NA TRBV7-8 CASSSTGATEAFF TGTGCCAGCAGCTCGACAGGGGCGACTGAAGCTTTCTTT
TRBD1 TRBJ2-3 once TRBV5-4 CASSLKRGLEQYF TGTGCCAGCAGCTTGAAAAGGGGGCTAGAGCAGTATTTT
NA TRBJ1-6 NA TRBV2 CASLARVQGSYNSPLHF TGTGCCAGCCTAGCGCGAGTTCAGGGATCCTATAATTCACCCCTCCACTTT
NA TRBJ2-3 NA TRBV28 CASTPGDSTDTQYF TGTGCCAGCACGCCGGGGGATAGCACAGATACGCAGTATTTT
TRBD1 TRBJ2-4 few TRBV5-1 CASSLTGGAEVIQYF TGCGCCAGCAGCTTGACAGGGGGCGCTGAGGTCATTCAGTACTTC
NA TRBJ2-7 NA TRBV5-1 CASSSSGGRGSYEQYF TGCGCCAGCAGCTCTTCCGGCGGAAGGGGGAGCTACGAGCAGTACTTC
TRBD1 TRBJ1-3 few TRBV5-1 CASSPGQGRNTIYF TGCGCCAGCAGCCCCGGACAGGGTAGAAACACCATATATTTT
NA TRBJ2-2 few TRBV7-8 CASSRERLNTGELFF TGTGCCAGCAGCCGAGAGCGGTTGAACACCGGGGAGCTGTTTTTT
NA TRBJ1-4 NA TRBV28 CASTRMGALDEKLFF TGTGCCAGCACCCGGATGGGGGCTCTTGATGAAAAACTGTTTTTT
NA TRBJ1-4 NA TRBV5-1 CASSMQRGANEKLFF TGCGCCAGCAGTATGCAACGGGGAGCTAATGAAAAACTGTTTTTT
NA TRBJ2-7 NA TRBV23-1 CASSHCGIPKSYEQYF TGCGCCAGCAGTCACTGCGGGATCCCCAAGTCCTACGAGCAGTACTTC
TRBD1 TRBJ1-4 NA TRBV5-1 CASSPSGTGSSEKLFF TGCGCCAGCAGCCCCTCGGGGACAGGGAGTAGTGAAAAACTGTTTTTT
NA TRBJ2-2 once TRBV5-1 CASSLAGDTGELFF TGCGCCAGCAGCTTGGCCGGGGACACCGGGGAGCTGTTTTTT
NA TRBJ1-1 NA TRBV11-3 CASSLGLVSMNTEAFF TGTGCCAGCAGCTTAGGTCTAGTCTCCATGAACACTGAAGCTTTCTTT
NA TRBJ1-4 NA TRBV6-6 CASSSPGTNEKLFF TGTGCCAGCAGTTCCCCGGGGACTAATGAAAAACTGTTTTTT
TRBD1 TRBJ1-5 once TRBV6-5 CASRARTGINQPQHF TGTGCCAGCCGGGCGAGGACAGGGATCAATCAGCCCCAGCATTTT
TRBD2 TRBJ2-3 NA TRBV9 CASSAPGGIAGGPHPDTQYF TGTGCCAGCAGCGCCCCTGGGGGGATAGCGGGGGGGCCTCACCCAGATACGCAGTATTTT
TRBD1 TRBJ1-4 once TRBV7-9 CASSLSGTGLNEKLFF TGTGCCAGCAGCTTGTCCGGGACAGGGTTAAATGAAAAACTGTTTTTT
NA TRBJ2-7 NA TRBV7-8 CASSLIRSAYEQYF TGTGCCAGCAGCTTGATACGTTCCGCCTACGAGCAGTACTTC
NA TRBJ2-1 once TRBV6-6 CASSPEDEQFF TGCGCCAGCAGCCCCGAGGATGAGCAGTTCTTC
NA TRBJ2-2 NA TRBV7-9 CASSPQGTGELFF TGTGCCAGCAGCCCGCAGGGTACCGGGGAGCTGTTTTTT
NA TRBJ1-1 NA TRBV28 CASSTGDTEAFF TGTGCCAGCAGCACGGGGGACACTGAAGCTTTCTTT
TRBD1 TRBJ2-7 few TRBV6-5 CASSSGTGLYEQYF TGTGCCAGCAGTTCCGGGACAGGGCTGTACGAGCAGTACTTC
TRBD1 TRBJ2-5 NA TRBV7-3 CASSSTGGALKETQYF TGTGCCAGCAGCTCAACAGGGGGCGCCTTAAAGGAGACCCAGTACTTC
NA TRBJ1-5 NA TRBV7-9 CASSLISAEPQHF TGTGCCAGCAGCTTAATCTCGGCAGAGCCCCAGCATTTT
TRBD1 TRBJ2-1 NA TRBV5-1 CASGEQGSTEEQFF TGCGCCAGCGGAGAACAGGGGTCAACGGAGGAGCAGTTCTTC
NA TRBJ2-1 NA TRBV6-6 CASSSPLAEYNEQFF TGTGCCAGCAGCTCTCCCTTAGCGGAGTACAATGAGCAGTTCTTC
TRBD1 TRBJ1-1 few TRBV6-1 CASSQNRGGTEAFF TGTGCCAGCAGCCAGAACAGGGGGGGCACTGAAGCTTTCTTT
NA TRBJ2-3 once TRBV5-1 CASSSRTVSTDTQYF TGCGCCAGCAGCTCCCGGACCGTTAGCACAGATACGCAGTATTTT
TRBD2 TRBJ2-7 NA TRBV5-1 CASSLVGEGLGEQYF TGCGCCAGCAGCTTGGTGGGGGAGGGCTTGGGCGAGCAGTACTTC
TRBD2 TRBJ2-5 NA TRBV4-1 CASSRTSGGTQETQYF TGCGCCAGCAGTCGGACTAGCGGGGGGACCCAAGAGACCCAGTACTTC
NA TRBJ1-1 NA TRBV5-1 CASRSGDNTEAFF TGCGCCAGCAGGTCGGGAGACAACACTGAAGCTTTCTTT
NA TRBJ1-1 NA TRBV5-1 CASSSSLTGNTEAFF TGCGCCAGCAGCTCCTCCCTGACAGGGAACACTGAAGCTTTCTTT
NA TRBJ2-5 NA TRBV6-6 CASSYRERGETQYF TGTGCCAGCAGCTACCGCGAGAGAGGGGAGACCCAGTACTTC
NA TRBJ1-5 NA TRBV5-1 CASSLEGSNQPQHF TGCGCCAGCAGCTTAGAGGGTAGCAATCAGCCCCAGCATTTT
NA TRBJ1-1 NA TRBV6-6 CASSSLGGVSEAFF TGTGCCAGCAGTTCCCTCGGGGGCGTCTCGGAAGCTTTCTTT
NA TRBJ1-4 NA TRBV28 CASSLGGAETNEKLFF TGTGCCAGCAGTTTAGGGGGCGCGGAAACTAATGAAAAACTGTTTTTT
NA TRBJ1-5 NA TRBV6-5 CASRAQGIGNQPQHF TGTGCCAGCAGGGCTCAGGGAATAGGCAATCAGCCCCAGCATTTT
TRBD1 TRBJ2-1 NA TRBV10-1 CASSEGTGVREQFF TGCGCCAGCAGTGAGGGGACAGGGGTAAGGGAGCAGTTCTTC
NA TRBJ2-1 NA TRBV7-9 CASSLEVAGHNEQFF TGTGCCAGCAGCTTAGAGGTGGCAGGCCACAATGAGCAGTTCTTC
NA TRBJ1-5 NA TRBV5-1 CASSPTGPELPQHF TGCGCCAGCAGCCCCACGGGACCGGAGTTGCCCCAGCATTTT
NA TRBJ2-5 NA TRBV5-1 CASSLSWPGETQYF TGCGCCAGCAGCTTGTCGTGGCCGGGGGAGACCCAGTACTTC
TRBD2 TRBJ2-2 NA TRBV5-1 CASRGMPTSGVSNTGELFF TGCGCCAGCAGAGGGATGCCGACTAGCGGGGTGTCGAACACCGGGGAGCTGTTTTTT
NA TRBJ1-5 NA TRBV6-6 CASSYEAGWEPQHF TGTGCCAGCAGTTACGAAGCAGGGTGGGAGCCCCAGCATTTT